Listed below are T cell receptor beta chains from one sample, sequenced in a study of blood T cell repertoires in COVID-19. Here immunoSEQ multiplex PCR was the method, and the copy in TCRdb shows in-frame clones only, minus some. The sample holds approximately 220,000 clones, under 90% seen once. The sample comprised peripheral blood. Receptors originate from a woman in her thirties or forties with active or convalescent COVID-19. The CDR3 runs from the conserved cysteine through the conserved F or W. The D gene is left open where the match is weak. Clone size is stated in some rows and not others, as once, few, many or a class when expanded.

D: TRBD2; V: TRBV18; size: few; J: TRBJ2-1; DNA: TGTGCCAGCTCACCACTACTAGCGGGGGGGCTGAATGAGCAGTTCTTC; CDR3: CASSPLLAGGLNEQFF
D: NA; V: TRBV3-1/TRBV3-2; size: NA; J: TRBJ1-3; DNA: TGTGCCAGCAGCCAAGGAGGCGGAGTTTCTGGAAACACCATATATTTT; CDR3: CASSQGGGVSGNTIYF
D: TRBD1; V: TRBV5-1; size: few; J: TRBJ1-2; DNA: TGCGCCAGCAGTCCGGGACAGGGGAAGGGCTATGGCTACACCTTC; CDR3: CASSPGQGKGYGYTF
D: TRBD1; V: TRBV16; size: NA; J: TRBJ2-7; DNA: TGTGCCAGCAGCCAAGCCCCACAGGGGTACGAGCAGTACTTC; CDR3: CASSQAPQGYEQYF
D: TRBD1; V: TRBV4-3; size: NA; J: TRBJ1-2; DNA: TGCGCCAGCAGTATTGCCGGGACAGGGGACGCCTATGGCTACACCTTC; CDR3: CASSIAGTGDAYGYTF
D: TRBD2; V: TRBV11-3; size: few; J: TRBJ2-3; DNA: TGTGCCAGCAGCTCATATCTAGCGGGGGGGCAAGATACGCAGTATTTT; CDR3: CASSSYLAGGQDTQYF
D: NA; V: TRBV4-3; size: few; J: TRBJ1-1; DNA: TGCGCCAGCAGCCAAGTCCTGAGGGCTGAAGCTTTCTTT; CDR3: CASSQVLRAEAFF
D: NA; V: TRBV5-1; size: once; J: TRBJ2-2; DNA: TGCGCCAGCAGCGGGAACCCTGGGGGCCCGAACACCGGGGAGCTGTTTTTT; CDR3: CASSGNPGGPNTGELFF
D: TRBD2; V: TRBV24-1; size: NA; J: TRBJ2-3; DNA: TGTGCCACCAGTGCCGTGACTCGCGTAGCGGGACTAGATACGCAGTATTTT; CDR3: CATSAVTRVAGLDTQYF
D: NA; V: TRBV18; size: NA; J: TRBJ2-5; DNA: TGTGCCAGCTCACCACCCGAGGATCGGGAGACCCAGTACTTC; CDR3: CASSPPEDRETQYF
D: NA; V: TRBV5-6; size: NA; J: TRBJ1-2; DNA: TGTGCCAGCAGTCGTAATGGCGGCGGCTACACCTTC; CDR3: CASSRNGGGYTF
D: NA; V: TRBV12-5; size: NA; J: TRBJ2-3; DNA: TGTGCTAGTGGCCCAACAGGCGTTAGCACAGATACGCAGTATTTT; CDR3: CASGPTGVSTDTQYF
D: TRBD2; V: TRBV5-1; size: NA; J: TRBJ2-7; DNA: TGCGCCAGCAGCTGGGGACTAGCGGGAGAAGAGCAGTACTTC; CDR3: CASSWGLAGEEQYF
D: TRBD1; V: TRBV25-1; size: once; J: TRBJ2-1; DNA: TGTGCCAGCAGTAAGCGACAGGGAGAGGCCGAGCAGTTCTTC; CDR3: CASSKRQGEAEQFF
D: TRBD2; V: TRBV7-9; size: few; J: TRBJ2-7; DNA: TGTGCCAGCAGCCCCTTCGCGGGAGTGGGTTACGAGCAGTACTTC; CDR3: CASSPFAGVGYEQYF
D: TRBD1; V: TRBV2; size: NA; J: TRBJ1-6; DNA: TGTGCCAGCTCCAACCTGGGACAGGGAGGATCACCCCTCCACTTT; CDR3: CASSNLGQGGSPLHF
D: NA; V: TRBV6-2/TRBV6-3; size: NA; J: TRBJ1-6; DNA: TGTGCCAGCAGTTACTCACCCGCCAGGGCGGTCTCACCCCTCCACTTT; CDR3: CASSYSPARAVSPLHF
D: NA; V: TRBV20-1; size: few; J: TRBJ2-3; DNA: TGCAGTGCTAGTCCTAGGGGCGCGGATACGCAGTATTTT; CDR3: CSASPRGADTQYF